The source of this TCR beta chain is a study of graft-versus-host responses after intestinal transplantation. Study results and limitations: Circulating GvH clones peaking coincided with falling HvG clones soon after transplant.

The method was immunoSEQ multiplex PCR; TCRdb's version includes in-frame clones alone and lacks a portion of them. Of more than 55,000 clones in the sample, 70% to 90% were seen once. CDR3 length: 13 residues. V was shortened by 4 bases and J by 3 bases, with 8 bases between the two germline ends. Looked up from germline, CDR1 is SGHDT and CDR2 is YYEEEE. Details on this clone: Its antigen is currently unknown.

The chain is built from TRBV5-6 and TRBJ1-5; D not resolved. This TCR was sampled from a human patient who received an intestinal transplant, so some T cells may come from the graft donor. Sequenced here: PBMCs, sampled 26 days after transplant. CDR3 DNA: TGTGCCAGCAGCCCGTTTCCCAATCAGCCCCAGCATTTT. This encodes CASSPFPNQPQHF.